The 3 T cell receptor beta chains below were found in one sample sequenced in a study of T cells in Graves' hyperthyroidism and ophthalmopathy. The CDR3 regions of TCR beta were amplified from RNA transcripts. Carried out on the TCR CDR3, a first-round RT-PCR used the HTBI primer set. TCRdb reprocessed the multiplex PCR reads via MiXCR and lists one record per CDR3 protein. The sample contains 550,000 to 850,000 distinct CDR3 sequences, 15% to 20% of which appear only once. Sequenced sample: blood. The source of these receptors is a woman between 45 and 65 years old with Graves' hyperthyroidism that later progressed to Graves' ophthalmopathy.

The chain uses TRBV7-6 and TRBJ2-1, with 9 positions matching TRBD2. Germline V gene lookup returns CDR1 SGHVS and CDR2 FNYEAQ. The CDR3 extends over 18 amino acids. V lost 1 base, J lost 0 bases, and 7 bases stayed unmatched. In DNA form, the CDR3 reads TGTGCCAGCAGCTTAGGAGGGATTAGCGGGAGCTCCTACAATGAGCAGTTCTTC. This sequence encodes CASSLGGISGSSYNEQFF.

Comment on this clonotype: An end of the junction differs from the germline gene, which may be a read error. V gene TRBV6-2 or TRBV6-3 combines with J gene TRBJ2-1, with TRBD1 matching 9 bases. This CDR3 has 12 amino acids. The germline gives CDR1 MNHEY, CDR2 SVGEGT. Here the CDR3 DNA reads TGTGTCAGCAGTCAAGGGACAGGGGAGCAGTTCTTC. Translation gives CVSSQGTGEQFF.

This chain links TRBV27 with TRBJ2-3, with 13 bases lining up with TRBD2. This CDR3 is 14 amino acids long. Germline V gene lookup returns CDR1 MNHEY and CDR2 SMNVEV (reference sequence). The J segment lost 7 bases and the V segment lost 4 bases, leaving 2 bases of the junction unmatched. The CDR3 protein is CASSWTSGRNTQYF. The CDR3 nucleotides are TGTGCCAGCAGTTGGACTAGCGGGAGAAATACGCAGTATTTT.